This entry describes one T cell receptor beta chain. Its antigen remains unknown. The data stem from a study of cytomegalovirus exposure and HLA in healthy donors. The PCR had 60 Vbeta and 13 Jbeta primers. Using immunoSEQ multiplex PCR, the repertoire was profiled, and TCRdb retains in-frame clones only, with some absent. This sample's table has 50,000 to 60,000 clones. Germline V gives CDR1 SGHRS, CDR2 YFSETQ. This CDR3 comprises 18 residues. The ends lost 4 bases at V and 2 bases at J; junction bases unmatched: 17. General study results and limits: It was only CMV serostatus that was available as immune exposure information.

The specimen sequenced was PBMCs. The clonotype originates from a male donor in good health and CMV-seronegative. The chain joins TRBV5-1 to TRBJ2-7; 8 bases agree with TRBD1. As DNA, the CDR3 is TGCGCCAGCAGCCCCGCCGGACCGGGACAACAGGGGGCCTACGAGCAGTACTTC. It is translated as CASSPAGPGQQGAYEQYF.